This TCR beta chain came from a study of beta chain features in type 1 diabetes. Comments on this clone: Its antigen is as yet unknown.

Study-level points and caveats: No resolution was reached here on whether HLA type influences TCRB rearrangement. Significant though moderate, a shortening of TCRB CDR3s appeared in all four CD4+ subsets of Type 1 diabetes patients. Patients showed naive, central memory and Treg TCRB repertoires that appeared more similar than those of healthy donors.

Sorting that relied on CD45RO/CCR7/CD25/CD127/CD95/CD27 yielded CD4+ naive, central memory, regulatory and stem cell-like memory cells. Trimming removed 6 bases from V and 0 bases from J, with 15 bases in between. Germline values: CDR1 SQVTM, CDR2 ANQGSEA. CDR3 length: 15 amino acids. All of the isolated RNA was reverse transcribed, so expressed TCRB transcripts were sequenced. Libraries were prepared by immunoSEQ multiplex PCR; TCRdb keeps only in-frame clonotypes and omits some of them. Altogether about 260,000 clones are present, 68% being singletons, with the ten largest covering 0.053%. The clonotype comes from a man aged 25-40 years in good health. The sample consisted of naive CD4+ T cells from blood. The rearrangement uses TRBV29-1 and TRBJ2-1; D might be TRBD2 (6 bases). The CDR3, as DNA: TGCAGCGTCCGGAATGGGACTCTCTCCTACAATGAGCAGTTCTTC. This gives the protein CSVRNGTLSYNEQFF.